The following is a TCR beta chain sequence with its context. As it was prepared, the TCRbeta library received unique molecular identifiers. TCRdb fed the PCR reads into MiXCR, producing one record per CDR3 protein. The sample lists a few hundred thousand distinct CDR3 sequences; around 10% were seen once. The V and J ends lost 5 bases and 6 bases, in that order; junction bases with no gene match: 17. Germline CDR1 is SEHNR and CDR2 is FQNEAQ (reference sequence). This CDR3 is built from 17 residues. This specimen belongs to a study of T-cell reconstitution after alpha-beta-depleted transplantation in children.

This TCR was sampled from a male patient between 2 and 10 years old who had a stem cell transplant for chronic granulomatous disease, so the T cells may come from the graft donor. The specimen was peripheral blood, collected 180 days after TCRalphabeta/CD19-depleted stem cell transplant. The rearrangement joins TRBV7-9 to TRBJ2-7, with 9 bases fitting TRBD1. CDR3 sequence reads: CASSGNRDRVSPFEQYF. In nucleotides, the CDR3 is TGTGCCAGCAGCGGGAACCGGGACAGGGTTTCACCCTTCGAGCAGTACTTC.